A single sample is the source of the 14 T cell receptor beta chains below, sequenced in a study of T cell repertoires in cytomegalovirus infection. In TCRdb, the reads were re-called with MiXCR into one record per CDR3 protein. This table has some 680,000 distinct CDR3 sequences, 35% appearing once. The source material was PBMCs. The source is a human donor in good health (CMV status not recorded). Some clones in this sample may be carry-over from other donors' samples.

Remarks on this clonotype: Germline and junction disagree at one end, which may indicate a read error. This rearrangement joins TRBV7-6 to TRBJ2-5; D is perhaps TRBD1 (5 bases). This CDR3 is built from 15 residues. Per the germline V gene, CDR1 is SGHVS and CDR2 is FNYEAQ. The CDR3 is CASSLELGVTETKSF. CDR3 nucleotide sequence: TGTGCCAGCAGCTTAGAGTTAGGGGTCACAGAGACCAAGTCCTTC.

A word on this clonotype: The junction differs from germline at one of its ends, possibly a read error. The V call is TRBV6-5, the J call TRBJ2-1, with 10 positions matching TRBD2. From germline, CDR1 is MNHEY and CDR2 SVGAGI. The CDR3 runs to 15 residues. CDR3 sequence reads: CSSTKIAGGYNEQFF. The CDR3 coding sequence is TGTTCCAGCACTAAAATAGCGGGGGGCTACAATGAGCAGTTCTTC.

The chain employs TRBV25-1 and TRBJ1-3, with D possibly matching TRBD1 (6 bases). Germline assignment: CDR1 MGHDK and CDR2 SYGVNS. The CDR3 has 15 amino acids. V was shortened by 6 bases and J by 0 bases, with 12 bases between the two germline ends. CDR3 coding DNA: TGTGCCAGCAGGCCCCGGGGGCCCTCTGGAAACACCATATATTTT. Protein product: CASRPRGPSGNTIYF.

On this clonotype itself: It may be a read error: a sequence one base away is much more abundant. The V call is TRBV27, the J call TRBJ2-2; D is possibly TRBD1 or TRBD2 (5 bases each). The CDR3 runs to 15 residues. Germline CDR1 MNHEY, CDR2 SMNVEV (reference sequence). The CDR3 sequence: CASSLEGPNTGERFF. CDR3 nucleotide sequence: TGTGCCAGCAGTTTAGAGGGACCAAACACCGGGGAGCGGTTTTTT.

The chain uses TRBV12-3 or TRBV12-4 and TRBJ2-5; TRBD2 might be the D (6 bases). The CDR3 covers 13 residues. The ends were cut back, 10 bases at V and 1 base at J, with 13 bases in the middle. CDR3: CATGGPSQETQYF. The CDR3 DNA follows: TGTGCCACCGGGGGACCGTCCCAAGAGACCCAGTACTTC.

The sample holds a few counts of this clonotype. This chain joins TRBV29-1 and TRBJ2-2; the D gene is possibly TRBD1 (5 bases). With 6 bases removed from V and 0 bases from J, the gap between germline ends came to 8 bases. CDR3 length: 13 amino acids. Looked up from germline, CDR1 is SQVTM and CDR2 is ANQGSEA. The CDR3 sequence: CSVDSPNTGELFF. DNA of the CDR3: TGCAGCGTCGACAGTCCGAACACCGGGGAGCTGTTTTTT.

The chain carries TRBV20-1 and TRBJ1-2; TRBD1 might be the D (6 bases). The CDR3 has 14 amino acids. Germline lookup yields CDR1 DFQATT and CDR2 SNEGSKA (reference sequence). Trimming removed 6 bases at V and 2 bases at J, with 16 bases between. The CDR3, as DNA: TGCAGTGCCCCTCGTTCTGGACAGAACTATGGCTACACCTTC. Protein sequence: CSAPRSGQNYGYTF.

Worth noting for this clonotype: The junction and the germline gene differ at one end; a read error may be behind it. This chain uses TRBV5-3 with TRBJ1-2, with TRBD1 as a possible D gene (5 bases). TRBV5-3 is known as an ORF, though its function is uncertain. The CDR3 covers 16 residues. Here the CDR3 reads CASSFRDGVIVDGYTF. CDR3 nucleotide sequence: TGTGCCAGCAGCTTCCGGGACGGGGTGATTGTCGATGGCTACACCTTC.

In its sample, this clonotype was seen a few times. The CDR3 DNA reads as TGTGCCAGCAAAAGACAGGGGGCGCATATAGGCTACACCTTC. It encodes CASKRQGAHIGYTF. The rearrangement links TRBV7-2 to TRBJ1-2, with TRBD1 matching 10 bases. Per the germline V gene, CDR1 is SGHTA and CDR2 is FQGNSA. The V segment lost 7 bases and the J segment 8 bases; nucleotides outside the gene matches: 10. This CDR3 is built from 14 residues.

The chain combines TRBV28 with TRBJ1-1; TRBD1 is a possible D gene (6 bases). The CDR3 contains 16 residues. Germline-derived CDR1 and CDR2 are MDHEN and SYDVKM. V shed 5 bases and J shed 2 bases, with 18 bases lying between them. The CDR3 spells CASSVRPGQKNTEAFF. CDR3 nucleotides: TGTGCCAGCAGTGTTCGACCGGGACAAAAAAACACTGAAGCTTTCTTT.

This clonotype was counted between two and nine times. This chain joins TRBV27 and TRBJ2-3, with 8 positions matching TRBD2. This CDR3 has 16 residues. The V gene end was trimmed by 5 bases and the J gene end by 0 bases; junction bases not matched to a gene: 7. Germline V gene lookup returns CDR1 MNHEY and CDR2 SMNVEV (reference sequence). CDR3: CASSPGGGPSTDTQYF. In DNA form, the CDR3 reads TGTGCCAGCAGTCCCGGGGGGGGACCTAGCACAGATACGCAGTATTTT.

The chain uses TRBV6-4 and TRBJ1-1, with 9 bases that match TRBD1. The germline V gene encodes CDR1 MRHNA and CDR2 SNTAGT. This CDR3 spans 15 amino acids. J gave up 5 bases and V 5 bases, and 9 bases lay outside the gene matches. The CDR3: CASSSTGGARTEAFF. CDR3 bases: TGTGCCAGCAGTTCAACAGGGGGCGCGAGGACTGAAGCTTTCTTT.

This clonotype was observed a single time. A much larger clone sits a single nucleotide away, making a read error possible. The chain recombines TRBV7-2 with TRBJ2-7; 8 bases line up with TRBD1. The trim removed 6 bases at V and 3 bases at J, leaving 13 bases unmatched. CDR3 length: 16 residues. In germline, CDR1 is SGHTA, CDR2 FQGNSA. CDR3 DNA: TGTGCCAGCAGACTGCGCGGGACAGGAGGATACTACGAGCAGTACTTC. It is translated as CASRLRGTGGYYEQYF.

The chain is built from TRBV5-1 and TRBJ1-3; 7 bases are a match to TRBD1. Trimming cost V 3 bases and J 0 bases; bases outside gene matches: 9. The CDR3 spans 17 residues. Germline V gene data show CDR1 as SGHRS and CDR2 as YFSETQ. The CDR3 DNA is TGCGCCAGCAGCTCGGGACAGAACCGCCTCTCTGGAAACACCATATATTTT. Protein product: CASSSGQNRLSGNTIYF.